The rows below give T cell receptor beta chains drawn from one sample of a study of human T cells and chemical hapten exposure. One entry per CDR3 protein results from TCRdb running MiXCR on the reads. Among about 120,000 distinct CDR3 sequences, more than 8.5% were seen once, and the ten largest hold just over 1.4%. The specimen was whole blood. These receptors were taken from a human donor in good health. Some clones in this sample may be carry-over from other donors' samples. The CDR3 runs from the conserved cysteine through the conserved F or W. D genes are given only for firm matches. Size values are once, few and many counts, or a class for expanded clones, and some rows have none.

>TRBD1|many|TRBJ1-3|TRBV27
TGTGCCAGCAGTTTATCCGGGGACAGGACTGGAAACACCATATATTTT
CASSLSGDRTGNTIYF
>-|many|TRBJ2-3|TRBV10-2
TGCGCCAGCAGTGACGGGCGTGGGGATACGCAGTATTTT
CASSDGRGDTQYF
>-|-|TRBJ2-3|TRBV4-3
TGCGCCAGCAGCCAAGTACTGGCCCCAGATACGCAGTATTTT
CASSQVLAPDTQYF
>TRBD1|-|TRBJ1-5|TRBV19
TGTGCCAGTAGTATCCGAGACAGGGGGAATCAGCCCCAGCATTTT
CASSIRDRGNQPQHF
>-|many|TRBJ2-1|TRBV6-2/TRBV6-3
TGTGCCAGCAGTTGGGGCCGCTTCGGGTCCAATGAGCAGTTCTTC
CASSWGRFGSNEQFF
>TRBD2|-|TRBJ2-1|TRBV3-1
TGTGCCAGCAGCCGTGACCGACACCAAGCGGGGGGGAATGAGCAGTTCTTC
CASSRDRHQAGGNEQFF
>TRBD2|-|TRBJ2-1|TRBV2
TGTGCCAGCAGAGGTGGAACTAGCGGGGTCTACAATGAGCAGTTCTTC
CASRGGTSGVYNEQFF
>TRBD1|few|TRBJ2-4|TRBV7-6
TGTGCCAGCAGCTTAGCGGATCACAGGGGAGAAAACATTCAGTACTTC
CASSLADHRGENIQYF
>TRBD1|many|TRBJ1-1|TRBV6-1
TGTGCCAGCAGTACCCGACCGGACAGGGTTGGCACTGAAGCTTTCTTT
CASSTRPDRVGTEAFF
>-|few|TRBJ2-2|TRBV12-5
TGTAGTTCCCGCTTCGGTCTAACCGGGGAGCTGTTTTTT
CSSRFGLTGELFF
>-|few|TRBJ2-2|TRBV9
TGTGCCAGCAGCGTAGGCGAGGGTGTCGGGGAGCTGTTTTTT
CASSVGEGVGELFF
>-|many|TRBJ1-6|TRBV27
TGTGCCAGCAGTCGCGATCGACAGGAACCCAATTCACCCCTCCACTTT
CASSRDRQEPNSPLHF
>-|-|TRBJ2-7|TRBV13
TGTGCCAGCAGCTCCCGGACATTCCCTATCTACGAGCAGTACTTC
CASSSRTFPIYEQYF
>-|few|TRBJ1-5|TRBV6-5
TGTGCCAGCAGTTGGCGGGGCAATCAGCCCCAGCATTTT
CASSWRGNQPQHF
>-|-|TRBJ2-5|TRBV7-2
TGTGCCAGCAGCCCCTCTGGGGAGACCCAGTACTTC
CASSPSGETQYF
>TRBD2|-|TRBJ2-4|TRBV6-2/TRBV6-3
TGTGCCAGCAAACTAGCGGGGGTAGCCGCCAAAAACATTCAGTACTTC
CASKLAGVAAKNIQYF
>TRBD1|few|TRBJ2-1|TRBV6-5
TGTGCCAGCAGTTACTCGGCAGGGGGCTCCTACAATGAGCAGTTCTTC
CASSYSAGGSYNEQFF
>-|many|TRBJ2-7|TRBV3-1
TGTGCCAGCAGCCAAGATCGGCAGGGCCCCTACGAGCAGTACTTC
CASSQDRQGPYEQYF
>-|few|TRBJ2-6|TRBV6-5
TGTGCCAGCAGTGGCCAAACGTGGGTCACTCGCTCTGGGGCCAACGTCCTGACTTTC
CASSGQTWVTRSGANVLTF
>-|few|TRBJ2-1|TRBV7-9
TGTGCCAGCAGCTTTGACGAAGATGAGCAGTTCTTC
CASSFDEDEQFF
>-|many|TRBJ2-7|TRBV29-1
TGCAGCGTTGAGGGGCACCCCTACGAGCAGTACTTC
CSVEGHPYEQYF
>-|few|TRBJ1-2|TRBV2
TGTGCCAGTACTGCTGAGGGAGGAAACTATGGCTACACCTTC
CASTAEGGNYGYTF
>-|-|TRBJ2-1|TRBV13
TGTGCCAGCACCCCTAGGGATCTGTCCTACAATGAGCAGTTCTTC
CASTPRDLSYNEQFF
>-|few|TRBJ1-2|TRBV6-6
TGTGCCAGCAGTTACTCTGATCGGATAGGGCCCGGTAGAGGCTACACCTTC
CASSYSDRIGPGRGYTF
>TRBD1|few|TRBJ2-7|TRBV12-3/TRBV12-4
TGTGCCAGCAGTTTATCACAGGGGGCTTACAACGAGCAGTACTTC
CASSLSQGAYNEQYF
>-|few|TRBJ1-1|TRBV7-3
TGTGCCAGCAGCTTGGGGGGCAGAGTGAACACTGAAGCTTTCTTT
CASSLGGRVNTEAFF
>-|-|TRBJ2-5|TRBV10-3
TGTGCCATCAGCCCACAGGACGGCCAAGAGACCCAGTACTTC
CAISPQDGQETQYF
>-|many|TRBJ1-5|TRBV7-9
TGTGCCAGCAGCTTAGCGAAGCAAAATCAGCCCCAGCATTTT
CASSLAKQNQPQHF
>-|few|TRBJ2-3|TRBV11-2
TGTGCCAGCAGCCGAGGGGGAAGTACAGATACGCAGTATTTT
CASSRGGSTDTQYF
>-|-|TRBJ2-1|TRBV5-4
TGTGCCAGCAGCTCGAGGGTAGGGGGGTCCTACAATGAGCAGTTCTTC
CASSSRVGGSYNEQFF
>-|many|TRBJ1-5|TRBV28
TGTGCCAGCAGTTTTTGGGGCAACGCTCAGCCCCAGCATTTT
CASSFWGNAQPQHF
>TRBD2|few|TRBJ2-3|TRBV7-2
TGTGCCAGCAGCGCGACTAGCGGGAGATTCACAGATACGCAGTATTTT
CASSATSGRFTDTQYF
>TRBD1|many|TRBJ1-5|TRBV6-5
TGTGCCAGCAACAGGGGAGGGGGCAATCAGCCCCAGCATTTT
CASNRGGGNQPQHF
>-|few|TRBJ2-7|TRBV7-9
TGTGCCAGCAGCCCACTCGGGCTTCTAGACTCCTACGAGCAGTACTTC
CASSPLGLLDSYEQYF
>-|many|TRBJ1-2|TRBV9
TGTGCCAGCAGCTCCGATCTGGCGGCAGGCCTGCAGGGTGGCTACACCTTC
CASSSDLAAGLQGGYTF
>-|many|TRBJ1-5|TRBV5-1
TGCGCCAGCAGCTTGTCCCCGTATGGTAATCAGCCCCAGCATTTT
CASSLSPYGNQPQHF
>-|few|TRBJ1-6|TRBV27
TGTGCCAGCAGTTTAAGGATTGGAGGCGTATATAATTCACCCCTCCACTTT
CASSLRIGGVYNSPLHF
>TRBD2|many|TRBJ2-1|TRBV20-1
TGCAGTGCCCCCGGACTAGCGGGAGAGGGGTTCAATGAGCAGTTCTTC
CSAPGLAGEGFNEQFF
>-|-|TRBJ2-7|TRBV5-1
TGCGCCAGCAGCCAAGACATCTCCTACGAGCAGTACTTC
CASSQDISYEQYF
>TRBD1|-|TRBJ1-4|TRBV6-5
TGTGCCAGCAGCTCCTCCGGGACAGGCCATAATGAAAAACTGTTTTTT
CASSSSGTGHNEKLFF
>TRBD2|few|TRBJ2-3|TRBV29-1
TGCAGCGTCAGCGGGAGAGTTGCAGATACGCAGTATTTT
CSVSGRVADTQYF
>-|-|TRBJ2-3|TRBV12-3/TRBV12-4
TGTGCCAGCGCAAGCACAGATACGCAGTATTTT
CASASTDTQYF
>TRBD1|-|TRBJ1-3|TRBV6-6
TGTGCCAGCAGTCCCGGACAGGTCACCTTCTCTGGAAACACCATATATTTT
CASSPGQVTFSGNTIYF
>-|-|TRBJ1-3|TRBV6-5
TGTGCCAGCAGTTACTCGCGATGGGGCTCTGGAAACACCATATATTTT
CASSYSRWGSGNTIYF
>-|many|TRBJ1-1|TRBV29-1
TGCAGCGTTGAGGCAGGGCCGAACACTGAAGCTTTCTTT
CSVEAGPNTEAFF
>-|few|TRBJ1-5|TRBV27
TGTGCCAGCAGTTTGGACAGCACCTATCAGCCCCAGCATTTT
CASSLDSTYQPQHF
>TRBD1|many|TRBJ1-5|TRBV12-3/TRBV12-4
TGTGCCAGCAGTGCCGGACAGGGGTTGAATCAGCCCCAGCATTTT
CASSAGQGLNQPQHF
>TRBD1|many|TRBJ2-2|TRBV7-2
TGTGCCAGCAGCTTCATGCAGGGGGACACCGGGGAGCTGTTTTTT
CASSFMQGDTGELFF
>TRBD1|many|TRBJ2-7|TRBV20-1
TGCAGTGCCAGAGGACAGGGAAATGTCTACGAGCAGTACTTC
CSARGQGNVYEQYF
>TRBD1|-|TRBJ1-2|TRBV4-3
TGCGCCAGCAGCCAAGATCGGTTCGGGGACAGGGGTGGCTACACCTTC
CASSQDRFGDRGGYTF
>-|-|TRBJ1-2|TRBV7-2
TGTGCCAGCAGCTTAGAAGGGGGCTATGGCTACACCTTC
CASSLEGGYGYTF
>-|few|TRBJ1-4|TRBV9
TGTGCCAGCAGCCCAACTTTGGGGGGAAATGAAAAACTGTTTTTT
CASSPTLGGNEKLFF
>-|-|TRBJ2-3|TRBV30
TGTGCTGGAGGACCCTTGGCAGATACGCAGTATTTT
CAGGPLADTQYF
>-|few|TRBJ1-2|TRBV10-3
TGTGCCATCAGCAGGGTAGATGGCTACACCTTC
CAISRVDGYTF
>TRBD1|many|TRBJ2-3|TRBV27
TGTGCCAGCAGTTCCCTGGGACAGAGCACAGATACGCAGTATTTT
CASSSLGQSTDTQYF
>-|many|TRBJ2-3|TRBV10-2
TGCGCCAGCAGGAGGGAGGCAGGGGGAGCAGATACGCAGTATTTT
CASRREAGGADTQYF
>-|many|TRBJ2-6|TRBV5-1
TGCGCCAGCAGCCCCCCGACAGACTCTGGGGCCAACGTCCTGACTTTC
CASSPPTDSGANVLTF
>-|-|TRBJ2-2|TRBV6-5
TGTGCCAGCAGACAAATGTACACCGGGGAGCTGTTTTTT
CASRQMYTGELFF